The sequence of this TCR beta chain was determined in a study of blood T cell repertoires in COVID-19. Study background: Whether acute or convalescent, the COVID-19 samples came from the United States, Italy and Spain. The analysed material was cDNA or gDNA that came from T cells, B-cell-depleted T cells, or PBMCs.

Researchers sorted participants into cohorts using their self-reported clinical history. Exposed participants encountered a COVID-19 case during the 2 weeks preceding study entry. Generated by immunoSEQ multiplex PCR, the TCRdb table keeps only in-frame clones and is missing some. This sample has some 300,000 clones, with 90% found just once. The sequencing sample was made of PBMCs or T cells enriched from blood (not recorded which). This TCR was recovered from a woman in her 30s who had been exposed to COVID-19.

This CDR3 is CASSFAVEQYF. In nucleotides, the CDR3 is TGTGCCAGCAGCTTTGCGGTCGAGCAGTACTTC. J is TRBJ2-7 and V is TRBV7-8; D not certain. V dropped 3 bases and J dropped 6 bases, with 6 bases sitting between them. CDR3 size: 11 residues. Looked up from germline, CDR1 is SGHVS and CDR2 is FQNEAQ.